This entry describes one TCR beta chain. As yet, its antigen is unknown. The data were obtained in a study of blood T cells in healthy people across ages. Study at large: Roughly one uniquely barcoded beta molecule per two T cells was captured.

V was pared by 5 bases and J by 5 bases, with 13 bases between. Germline V gene lookup returns CDR1 SQVTM and CDR2 ANQGSEA. There are 12 residues in the CDR3. Sample-barcoded 5' priming and a J-beta primer mix drove a second PCR of 7 to 11 cycles. One entry per CDR3 protein results from TCRdb running MiXCR on the 5' RACE reads. The sample lists about 1.4 million distinct CDR3 sequences; around 59% were seen once. Study-level findings and limits: Both naive CD4+ cell counts and diversity were greater in long-lived donors than in aged donors. A roughly linear age-dependent decrease characterized TCR beta diversity per million T cells. The donors' CMV status was not determined, possibly confounding changes in expanded clonotypes.

The chain recombines TRBV29-1 with TRBJ2-7, with D maybe TRBD1 (5 bases). Sequencing was carried out using blood. The origin of this receptor is a man between 18 and 29 years old in good health. The CDR3 spells CSVREQVHEQYF. Here the CDR3 DNA reads TGCAGCGTTAGAGAACAGGTCCACGAGCAGTACTTC.